The T cell receptor (beta chain) described here comes from a study of early T cells in non-severe SARS-CoV-2 infection. Across the whole study: From unsorted whole blood, bulk RNA was sequenced, and the chains remained unpaired. Study findings and constraints: A preference for anti-spike CD8 responses marked VDJdb matching, which missed private and CD4 specificities.

This clonotype was seen repeatedly, ten times or more. The antigen is unknown. Researchers attached unique molecular identifiers to individual cDNA molecules. Each CDR3 protein is one row after TCRdb ran MiXCR on the 5' RACE reads. The table lists some 27,000 distinct CDR3 sequences, about 4.5% of them singletons. The CDR3 sequence is 16 residues long. CDR1 is SGHTA, CDR2 FQGNSA, per germline. V lost 5 bases to trimming and J lost 2 bases; unmatched junction nucleotides: 11. The source is an adult who was a healthcare worker with PCR-confirmed SARS-CoV-2 infection or an uninfected control (not recorded which). Sequenced input: whole blood. J is TRBJ1-1 and V is TRBV7-2, with 7 positions matching TRBD1. The DNA of the CDR3 is TGTGCCAGCAGCACAGAAGGGGGCGCGATCAACACTGAAGCTTTCTTT. Amino acids: CASSTEGGAINTEAFF.